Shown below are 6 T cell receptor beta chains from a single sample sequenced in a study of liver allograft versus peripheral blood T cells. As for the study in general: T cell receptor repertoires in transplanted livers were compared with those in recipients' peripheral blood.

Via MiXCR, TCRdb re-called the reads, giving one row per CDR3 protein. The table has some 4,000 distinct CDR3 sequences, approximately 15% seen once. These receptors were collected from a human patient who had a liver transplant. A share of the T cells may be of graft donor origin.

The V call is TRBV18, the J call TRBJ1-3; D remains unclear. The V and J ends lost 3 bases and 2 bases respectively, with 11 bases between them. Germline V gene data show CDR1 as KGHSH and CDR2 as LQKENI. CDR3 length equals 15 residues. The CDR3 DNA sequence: TGTGCCAGCTCACCGCGACGAGCAACTGGAAACACCATATATTTT. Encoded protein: CASSPRRATGNTIYF.

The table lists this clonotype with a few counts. CDR3 in DNA: TGTGCCAGCAGTCCTTGGGAGGCAGATACGCAGTATTTT. Translation gives CASSPWEADTQYF. This chain links TRBV12-3 or TRBV12-4 with TRBJ2-3; a possible D gene is TRBD2 (6 bases). The CDR3 loop spans 13 amino acids. Trimming pared 5 bases from V and 4 bases from J, leaving 10 bases between.

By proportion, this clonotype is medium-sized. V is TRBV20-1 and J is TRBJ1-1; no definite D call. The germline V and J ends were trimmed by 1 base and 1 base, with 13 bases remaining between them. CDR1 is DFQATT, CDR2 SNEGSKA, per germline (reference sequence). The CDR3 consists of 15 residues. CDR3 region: CSARVGFLGNTEAFF. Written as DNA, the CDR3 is TGCAGTGCTAGAGTTGGGTTCCTGGGGAACACTGAAGCTTTCTTT.

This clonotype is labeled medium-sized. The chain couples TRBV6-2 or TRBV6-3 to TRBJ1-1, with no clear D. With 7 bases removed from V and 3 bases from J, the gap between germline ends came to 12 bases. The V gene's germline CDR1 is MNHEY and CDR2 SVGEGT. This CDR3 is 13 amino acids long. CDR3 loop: CASTKREYTEAFF. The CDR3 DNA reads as TGTGCCAGCACAAAAAGGGAGTACACTGAAGCTTTCTTT.

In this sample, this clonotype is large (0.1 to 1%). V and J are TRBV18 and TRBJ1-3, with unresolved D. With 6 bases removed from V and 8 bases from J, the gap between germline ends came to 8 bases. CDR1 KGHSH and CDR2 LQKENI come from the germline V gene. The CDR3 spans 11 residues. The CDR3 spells CASSPGYTIYF. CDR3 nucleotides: TGTGCCAGCTCCCCCGGTTACACCATATATTTT. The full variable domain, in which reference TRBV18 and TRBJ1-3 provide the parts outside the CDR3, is NAGVMQNPRHLVRRRGQEARLRCSPMKGHSHVYWYRQLPEEGLKFMVYLQKENIIDESGMPKERFSAEFPKEGPSILRIQQVVRGDSAAYFCASSPGYTIYFGEGSWLTVV.

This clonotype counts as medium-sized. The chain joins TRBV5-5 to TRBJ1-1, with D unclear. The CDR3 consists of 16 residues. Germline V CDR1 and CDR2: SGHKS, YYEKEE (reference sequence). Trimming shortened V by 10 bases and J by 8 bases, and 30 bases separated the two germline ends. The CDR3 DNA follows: TGTGCCTCAAAGGTTGGGAACGGATTAATAAAAGGGGAAGCTTTCTTT. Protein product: CASKVGNGLIKGEAFF.